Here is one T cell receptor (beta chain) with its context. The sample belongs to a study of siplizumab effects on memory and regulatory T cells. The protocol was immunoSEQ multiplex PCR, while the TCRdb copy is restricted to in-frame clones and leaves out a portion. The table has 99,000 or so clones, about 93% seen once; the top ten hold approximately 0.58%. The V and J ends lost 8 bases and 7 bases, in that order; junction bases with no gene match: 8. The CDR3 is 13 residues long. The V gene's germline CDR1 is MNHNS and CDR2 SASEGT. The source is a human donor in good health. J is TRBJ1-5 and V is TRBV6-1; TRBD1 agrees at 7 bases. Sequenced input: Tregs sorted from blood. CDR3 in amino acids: CASRYRGDQPQHF. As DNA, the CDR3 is TGTGCCAGCCGGTACAGGGGCGACCAGCCCCAGCATTTT.